Sequencing of this T cell receptor (beta chain) was carried out in a study of breast tumors, draining lymph nodes, adjacent tissues. Study results and caveats: Luminal-like breast cancer showed significantly greater tumor-nontumor repertoire similarity than basal-like breast cancer did. Most tumor T cells seemingly derive from lymph node, then expand in tumor.

This clonotype was seen at least ten times. Its specificity is not known. One entry per CDR3 protein results from TCRdb running MiXCR on the multiplex PCR reads. Of over 200,000 distinct CDR3 sequences in the sample, around 32% were seen once. Trimming stripped 1 base from V and 7 bases from J, with 7 bases between. From germline, CDR1 is SGHAT and CDR2 FQNNGV. This CDR3 comprises 12 residues. Breast cancer patients provided tissue from their axillary draining lymph nodes. The specimen sequenced was axillary lymph node tissue. The genes are TRBV11-2 and TRBJ1-2; D gene unclear. This receptor was identified in a female donor with breast cancer. Some clones in this sample may be carry-over from other donors' samples. This CDR3 reads CASSLGGGGYTF. CDR3 coding DNA: TGTGCCAGCAGCTTAGGGGGAGGTGGCTACACCTTC.